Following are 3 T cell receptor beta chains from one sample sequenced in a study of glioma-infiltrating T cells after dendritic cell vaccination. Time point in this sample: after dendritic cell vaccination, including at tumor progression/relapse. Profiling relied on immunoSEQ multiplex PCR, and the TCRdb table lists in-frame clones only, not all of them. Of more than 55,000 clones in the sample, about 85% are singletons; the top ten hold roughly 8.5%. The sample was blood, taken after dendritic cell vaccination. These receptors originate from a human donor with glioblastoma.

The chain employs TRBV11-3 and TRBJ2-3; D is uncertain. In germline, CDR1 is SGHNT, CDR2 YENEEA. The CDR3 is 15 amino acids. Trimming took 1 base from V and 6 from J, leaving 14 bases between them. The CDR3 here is CASSLVSSAADTQYF. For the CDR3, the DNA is TGTGCCAGCAGCTTAGTCTCTAGTGCCGCCGATACGCAGTATTTT.

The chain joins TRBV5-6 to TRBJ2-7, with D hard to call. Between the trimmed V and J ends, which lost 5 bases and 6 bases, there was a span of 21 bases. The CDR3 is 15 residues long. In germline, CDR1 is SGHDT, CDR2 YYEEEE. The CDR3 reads CASRSSSNRRLEQYF. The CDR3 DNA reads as TGTGCCAGCAGATCTTCTTCGAACCGAAGACTCGAGCAGTACTTC.

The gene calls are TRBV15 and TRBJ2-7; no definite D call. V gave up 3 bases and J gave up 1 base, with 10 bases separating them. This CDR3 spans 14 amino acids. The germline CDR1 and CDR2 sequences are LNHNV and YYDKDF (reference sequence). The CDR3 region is CATSSSFLSYEQYF. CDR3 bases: TGTGCCACCAGCAGTTCCTTTTTGTCCTACGAGCAGTACTTC. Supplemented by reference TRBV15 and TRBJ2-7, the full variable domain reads DAMVIQNPRYQVTQFGKPVTLSCSQTLNHNVMYWYQQKSSQAPKLLFHYYDKDFNNEADTPDNFQSRRPNTSFCFLDIRSPGLGDTAMYLCATSSSFLSYEQYFGPGTRLTVT.